Listed below are T cell receptor beta chains from one sample, sequenced in a study of a mutant IDH1 vaccine in newly diagnosed glioma. These receptors' targets are unknown. Generated by immunoSEQ multiplex PCR, the TCRdb table keeps only in-frame clones and is missing some. Here the sample spans tens of thousands of clones, around 83% being singletons. The material was PBMCs, obtained from a glioma patient whose treatment included an IDH1 peptide vaccine. Receptors originate from a man aged 25 to 45 with glioma. CDR3s include the opening cysteine and the closing phenylalanine or tryptophan. D genes are given only for firm matches. The size entry is marked missing in some rows and otherwise reads once, few, many or a size class.

j_gene | d_gene | v_gene | abundance | CDR3aa | CDR3nt
TRBJ2-5 | - | TRBV10-3 | - | CAINRDLSGETQYF | TGTGCCATCAATCGGGACTTGAGCGGGGAGACCCAGTACTTC
TRBJ2-1 | TRBD2 | TRBV27 | - | CASSFGGRVGQFF | TGTGCCAGCAGTTTTGGGGGGAGGGTTGGGCAGTTCTTC
TRBJ1-1 | - | TRBV5-1 | - | CASSWGHPGGNTEAFF | TGCGCCAGCAGCTGGGGACACCCGGGGGGTAACACTGAAGCTTTCTTT
TRBJ2-6 | TRBD2 | TRBV13 | - | CASSPAGVSGANVLTF | TGTGCCAGCAGCCCTGCGGGGGTCTCTGGGGCCAACGTCCTGACTTTC
TRBJ1-1 | - | TRBV7-9 | - | CASSLEGRLNTEAFF | TGTGCCAGCAGCTTAGAGGGACGGCTGAACACTGAAGCTTTCTTT
TRBJ2-7 | - | TRBV29-1 | - | CSVEGPNYEQYF | TGCAGCGTTGAAGGTCCCAACTACGAGCAGTACTTC
TRBJ2-1 | - | TRBV27 | - | CASTFGLWGTDEQFF | TGTGCCAGCACGTTCGGCCTGTGGGGAACTGATGAGCAGTTCTTC
TRBJ2-7 | TRBD1 | TRBV4-1 | - | CASSQKRTGNEQYF | TGCGCCAGCAGCCAGAAAAGGACAGGGAACGAGCAGTACTTC
TRBJ2-3 | - | TRBV19 | - | CASSLHENPTDTQYF | TGTGCCAGTAGTTTACACGAGAACCCCACAGATACGCAGTATTTT
TRBJ1-2 | - | TRBV28 | once | CASSSNYGYTF | TGTGCCAGCAGTTCTAACTATGGCTACACCTTC
TRBJ1-2 | - | TRBV29-1 | once | CSVRERGPFVYGYTF | TGCAGCGTTCGAGAAAGAGGTCCTTTTGTCTATGGCTACACCTTC
TRBJ2-4 | TRBD1 | TRBV19 | - | CASRPGGRNIQYF | TGTGCCAGTAGGCCAGGGGGAAGGAACATTCAGTACTTC
TRBJ2-1 | - | TRBV19 | - | CASSISGAAQYNEQFF | TGTGCCAGTAGTATTTCAGGGGCAGCTCAGTACAATGAGCAGTTCTTC
TRBJ2-7 | - | TRBV28 | - | CASSFSGSESSYEQYF | TGTGCCAGCAGTTTCTCCGGCAGCGAGAGCTCCTACGAGCAGTACTTC
TRBJ2-3 | TRBD2 | TRBV10-2 | - | CASSLTLAGGIQDTQYF | TGCGCCAGCAGTCTGACCCTAGCGGGGGGGATCCAGGATACGCAGTATTTT
TRBJ1-1 | TRBD1 | TRBV19 | - | CASSPRTGGKAFF | TGTGCCAGTAGTCCCCGGACAGGGGGTAAAGCTTTCTTT
TRBJ2-1 | TRBD2 | TRBV7-9 | - | CASSLLAGGQNEQFF | TGTGCCAGCAGCTTACTAGCGGGGGGGCAGAATGAGCAGTTCTTC
TRBJ2-4 | - | TRBV6-6 | - | CASSYGGGKNIQYF | TGTGCCAGCAGTTACGGCGGAGGCAAAAACATTCAGTACTTC
TRBJ1-2 | - | TRBV11-2 | - | CASSLAGQPSYTF | TGTGCCAGCAGCTTAGCGGGACAACCCAGCTACACCTTC
TRBJ1-2 | TRBD1 | TRBV5-6 | - | CASSLAGTGWNYGYTF | TGTGCCAGCAGCTTGGCCGGGACAGGGTGGAACTATGGCTACACCTTC
TRBJ1-1 | TRBD1 | TRBV2 | - | CASSDYVIWDRAYGGNTEAFF | TGTGCCAGCAGTGATTACGTTATATGGGACAGGGCATATGGTGGGAACACTGAAGCTTTCTTT
TRBJ1-5 | - | TRBV7-9 | - | CASTDQKQPQHF | TGTGCCAGCACCGACCAGAAGCAGCCCCAGCATTTT
TRBJ2-7 | - | TRBV6-5 | - | CASRRQNYEQYF | TGTGCCAGCAGAAGACAGAACTACGAGCAGTACTTC
TRBJ1-2 | - | TRBV6-5 | few | CASSRQINYGYTF | TGTGCCAGCAGTCGACAGATAAACTATGGCTACACCTTC
TRBJ2-1 | TRBD1 | TRBV6-5 | - | CASRSGGQGIYEQFF | TGTGCCAGCAGGTCCGGGGGACAGGGAATCTATGAGCAGTTCTTC
TRBJ2-1 | TRBD2 | TRBV10-1 | few | CARLNSGGYNEQFF | TGCGCCAGGTTGAATAGCGGGGGGTACAATGAGCAGTTCTTC
TRBJ1-3 | - | TRBV6-6 | - | CASTYGAGVGGNTIYF | TGTGCCAGCACCTACGGGGCAGGGGTGGGTGGAAACACCATATATTTT
TRBJ1-1 | - | TRBV6-5 | - | CASSYSDSWNTEAFF | TGTGCCAGCAGTTATTCGGACAGTTGGAACACTGAAGCTTTCTTT
TRBJ2-7 | TRBD2 | TRBV10-2 | - | CASSGLLAGGTYEQYF | TGCGCCAGCAGTGGGTTACTAGCGGGGGGTACCTACGAGCAGTACTTC
TRBJ2-1 | TRBD1 | TRBV19 | - | CASSKGQDGNNEQFF | TGTGCCAGTAGTAAAGGACAGGACGGTAACAATGAGCAGTTCTTC
TRBJ1-2 | - | TRBV19 | - | CASSIGAAGFGYTF | TGTGCCAGTAGTATAGGAGCGGCAGGGTTCGGCTACACCTTC
TRBJ1-1 | TRBD1 | TRBV19 | few | CASSIEGAGRTEAFF | TGTGCCAGTAGTATTGAGGGGGCCGGTCGAACTGAAGCTTTCTTT
TRBJ2-3 | TRBD1 | TRBV9 | - | CASSRSGQGGPDTQYF | TGTGCCAGCAGCCGGAGCGGACAGGGTGGACCAGATACGCAGTATTTT
TRBJ1-5 | - | TRBV6-5 | few | CASSSTGDQPQHF | TGTGCCAGCAGCTCGACAGGAGATCAGCCCCAGCATTTT
TRBJ1-4 | TRBD1 | TRBV29-1 | few | CSVGQGINEKLFF | TGCAGCGTTGGACAGGGGATTAATGAAAAACTGTTTTTT
TRBJ1-2 | - | TRBV9 | once | CASSALDGYTF | TGTGCCAGCAGCGCGTTAGACGGCTACACCTTC
TRBJ1-5 | TRBD1 | TRBV19 | - | CASTSGQGGYQPQHF | TGTGCCAGTACCTCAGGACAGGGTGGATATCAGCCCCAGCATTTT
TRBJ2-1 | - | TRBV5-1 | - | CASSLAVGKQFF | TGCGCCAGCAGCTTGGCCGTTGGTAAGCAGTTCTTC
TRBJ1-6 | TRBD1 | TRBV15 | - | CATSGQGNSPLHF | TGTGCCACCAGTGGACAGGGGAATTCACCCCTCCACTTT
TRBJ1-2 | - | TRBV19 | once | CASNPGLDTARGYTF | TGTGCCAGTAACCCCGGGCTGGATACGGCGCGTGGCTACACCTTC
TRBJ2-7 | - | TRBV7-8 | - | CASSLANSGGYEQYF | TGTGCCAGCAGCTTAGCTAACTCCGGGGGATACGAGCAGTACTTC
TRBJ1-6 | - | TRBV7-9 | - | CASSTTGRNSPLHF | TGTGCCAGCAGCACTACAGGGAGGAATTCACCCCTCCACTTT
TRBJ1-1 | - | TRBV4-1 | - | CASSQDRGALGTEAFF | TGCGCCAGCAGCCAAGATCGGGGGGCCCTGGGCACTGAAGCTTTCTTT
TRBJ1-6 | - | TRBV9 | - | CASSSTRGRSSPLHF | TGTGCCAGCAGTTCCACCAGAGGGAGGAGTTCACCCCTCCACTTT
TRBJ1-2 | - | TRBV5-6 | - | CASSLGEGFYGYTF | TGTGCCAGCAGCTTGGGAGAGGGGTTCTATGGCTACACCTTC
TRBJ1-2 | - | TRBV7-9 | few | CASTKQGPNYGYTF | TGTGCCAGCACCAAACAGGGACCAAACTATGGCTACACCTTC
TRBJ1-1 | - | TRBV10-1 | - | CACTGALNTEAFF | TGCGCCTGTACAGGAGCCCTGAACACTGAAGCTTTCTTT
TRBJ2-3 | TRBD1 | TRBV15 | - | CATSRVTGQGADTQYF | TGTGCCACCAGCAGAGTCACTGGGCAGGGGGCAGATACGCAGTATTTT
TRBJ1-5 | - | TRBV11-2 | - | CASSLVHGQPQHF | TGTGCCAGCAGCTTAGTCCATGGTCAGCCCCAGCATTTT
TRBJ2-7 | TRBD2 | TRBV13 | - | CASRWAGGRPEQYF | TGTGCCAGCCGTTGGGCGGGGGGCAGACCCGAGCAGTACTTC
TRBJ2-5 | - | TRBV5-1 | - | CASSLEAAGWETQYF | TGCGCCAGCAGCTTGGAAGCGGCAGGATGGGAGACCCAGTACTTC
TRBJ2-7 | - | TRBV5-4 | - | CASSFREGNEQYF | TGTGCCAGCAGCTTCAGGGAAGGGAACGAGCAGTACTTC
TRBJ1-2 | - | TRBV2 | - | CASRTDGTYGYTF | TGTGCCAGCAGGACGGACGGTACCTATGGCTACACCTTC
TRBJ2-4 | TRBD1 | TRBV25-1 | - | CASSAMDRDLSNIQYF | TGTGCCAGCAGTGCGATGGACAGGGATCTTAGTAACATTCAGTACTTC